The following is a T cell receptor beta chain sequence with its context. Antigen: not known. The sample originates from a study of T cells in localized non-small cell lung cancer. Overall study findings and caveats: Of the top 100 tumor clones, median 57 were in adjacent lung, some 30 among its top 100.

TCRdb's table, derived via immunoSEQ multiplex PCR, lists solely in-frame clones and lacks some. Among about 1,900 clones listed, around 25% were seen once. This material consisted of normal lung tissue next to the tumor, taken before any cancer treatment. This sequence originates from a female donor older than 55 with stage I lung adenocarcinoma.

CDR3 DNA: TGTGCCAGCAGCCAGACAGGGGGGCACTATGGCTACACCTTC. Translated, it gives CASSQTGGHYGYTF. This sequence joins TRBV11-3 and TRBJ1-2; 9 bases align to TRBD1. The V segment lost 5 bases and the J segment 3 bases; nucleotides outside the gene matches: 4. This CDR3 is 14 amino acids long. Germline CDR1 is SGHNT and CDR2 is YENEEA. The full variable domain, with the rest looked up from reference TRBV11-3 and TRBJ1-2, is EAGVVQSPRYKIIEKKQPVAFWCNPISGHNTLYWYLQNLGQGPELLIRYENEEAVDDSQLPKDRFSAERLKGVDSTLKIQPAELGDSAVYLCASSQTGGHYGYTFGSGTRLTVV.